Presented here are 9 T cell receptor beta chains from one specimen sequenced in a study of patients and donors after allogeneic stem cell transplantation. TCRdb independently ran MiXCR on the RT-PCR reads; one entry per CDR3 protein. The profile covers 150,000 to 200,000 distinct CDR3 sequences, with around 30% appearing a single time and around 3% taken by the ten largest. The source material was blood, either unsorted or a sorted T cell fraction (not recorded which). Receptor source: a human donor who was either an allogeneic HSCT recipient or a stem cell or donor lymphocyte infusion donor (not recorded which). It is not recorded whose cells these are; they may come from a transplant donor.

This clonotype was seen only a few times. The rearrangement links TRBV10-3 to TRBJ2-5; 7 bases line up with TRBD2. Germline CDR1 reads ENHRY; CDR2 reads SYGVKD. V shed 8 bases and J 5 bases; nucleotides not matched to a gene: 11. The CDR3 has 14 residues. The CDR3: CAISSGRESETQYF. CDR3 sequence (DNA): TGTGCCATCTCTTCAGGGCGGGAGTCTGAGACCCAGTACTTC.

This sequence joins TRBV20-1 and TRBJ2-3; 7 positions agree with TRBD1. CDR1 DFQATT and CDR2 SNEGSKA come from the germline V gene (reference sequence). The CDR3 contains 12 residues. V was pared by 2 bases and J by 5 bases, with 1 base of the junction left unmatched. The CDR3 is CSARQGVDTQYF. CDR3 nucleotide sequence: TGCAGTGCTAGACAGGGGGTAGATACGCAGTATTTT.

This sequence joins TRBV4-2 and TRBJ2-7; 7 bases are a match to TRBD2. Per germline, CDR1 LGHNA and CDR2 YNFKEQ. Trimming cost V 0 bases and J 7 bases; bases outside gene matches: 12. This CDR3 comprises 16 residues. This CDR3 reads CASSQEGLAVFGEQYF. Here the CDR3 DNA reads TGTGCCAGCAGCCAAGAGGGGCTAGCGGTCTTTGGGGAGCAGTACTTC.

The CDR3 nucleotides are TGCGCCAGCAGCCAGCGACAGGGGTCCTACGAGCAGTACTTC. This gives the protein CASSQRQGSYEQYF. The V call is TRBV4-3, the J call TRBJ2-7; 8 bases match TRBD1. The CDR3 has 14 residues. Germline assignment: CDR1 LGHNA and CDR2 YSLEER. The junction had 2 bases not matched to a gene; V was cut back by 3 bases and J by 1 base.

The rearrangement uses TRBV7-2 and TRBJ2-5; TRBD1 matches 7 bases. The CDR3 has 13 residues. V shed 5 bases, J shed 5 bases, and the junction held 5 bases outside the gene matches. Germline CDR1 is SGHTA and CDR2 is FQGNSA. CDR3 DNA: TGTGCCAGCAGCGCGACAGGGCGGGAGACCCAGTACTTC. Residues: CASSATGRETQYF.

This clonotype was observed at least ten times. V and J are TRBV18 and TRBJ2-7; D may be TRBD2 (6 bases). Germline-derived CDR1 and CDR2 are KGHSH and LQKENI. The CDR3 runs 15 residues. Trimming stripped 1 base from V and 3 bases from J, with 13 bases between. The CDR3 DNA is TGTGCCAGCTCACCACGGGACGGGAGCTACTACGAGCAGTACTTC. It codes for CASSPRDGSYYEQYF.

The J gene is TRBJ2-7, the V gene TRBV6-5, with D perhaps TRBD1 (6 bases). This CDR3 contains 16 residues. Germline values: CDR1 MNHEY, CDR2 SVGAGI. V dropped 5 bases and J dropped 4 bases, with 21 bases sitting between them. The CDR3 nucleotides read TGTGCCAGCAGTCTAGCACAGGGCCTTCGGATTTACGAGCAGTACTTC. It encodes CASSLAQGLRIYEQYF.

This clonotype turned up a few times. The chain employs TRBV7-9 and TRBJ1-2; D call uncertain. Germline V CDR1 and CDR2: SEHNR, FQNEAQ (reference sequence). This CDR3 spans 11 amino acids. V gave up 8 bases and J gave up 4 bases, with 8 bases separating them. CDR3 DNA sequence: TGTGCCAGCCAGAGTTTCTATGGCTACACCTTC. It codes for CASQSFYGYTF.

This clonotype was counted only a few times. The V gene is TRBV11-3, the J gene TRBJ2-2, with D perhaps given as TRBD1 or TRBD2 (5 bases each). There are 13 residues in the CDR3. Trimming left V 2 bases short and J 6 bases short, with 7 bases between. Germline lookup yields CDR1 SGHNT and CDR2 YENEEA. CDR3 DNA sequence: TGTGCCAGCAGCTTAACGGGACCCGGGGAGCTGTTTTTT. Protein: CASSLTGPGELFF.